One and the same sample provided the 8 T cell receptor beta chains below, sequenced in a study of spatial heterogeneity in lung cancer. Time point described: sample taken at primary tumor resection. TCRs were sequenced from unsorted whole RNA of tumor, nontumor lung or PBMC. TCRdb re-analysed the 5' RACE reads in MiXCR, keeping a single row per CDR3 protein. Of approximately 250 distinct CDR3 sequences listed, around 26% were seen once; the top ten hold around 26%. Here the sequenced sample was PBMCs, taken at surgery. These receptors all come from a male donor with early-stage non-small cell lung cancer.

About this clonotype: Being off target in a library aimed at alpha chains, this beta chain has a size of little meaning. J is TRBJ2-7 and V is TRBV24-1; D perhaps matches TRBD2 (6 bases). The V gene lost 7 bases and the J gene lost 3 bases, with 9 bases spanning the gap. This CDR3 has 12 amino acids. The V gene's germline CDR1 is KGHDR and CDR2 SFDVKD. The CDR3 DNA sequence: TGTGCCACCAGCGCGCGGGGCTACGAGCAGTACTTC. It is translated as CATSARGYEQYF.

As concerns this clonotype: This beta chain is off target for a library built for alpha chains, so its abundance means little. The V call is TRBV29-1, the J call TRBJ2-7; 9 bases map to TRBD1. CDR3 length equals 13 residues. Trimming cost V 6 bases and J 6 bases; bases outside gene matches: 9. The germline V gene encodes CDR1 SQVTM and CDR2 ANQGSEA. In DNA, the CDR3 is TGCAGCGTCTCTCGGACAGGGGTGGGCGAGCAGTACTTC. Its protein is CSVSRTGVGEQYF.

By its share, this clonotype is hyperexpanded. This beta chain came through as a stray read in a library set up for alpha chains, and its size says little. The genes are TRBV20-1 and TRBJ2-7, with 7 positions matching TRBD2. Trimming cost V 5 bases and J 2 bases; bases outside gene matches: 15. In germline, CDR1 is DFQATT, CDR2 SNEGSKA (reference sequence). The CDR3 extends over 16 amino acids. This CDR3 is CSASDLAELLTYEQYF. CDR3 sequence (DNA): TGCAGTGCTTCCGACCTAGCGGAGCTCCTAACCTACGAGCAGTACTTC.

This clonotype was seen more than once but under ten times. For a library built for alpha chains, this beta chain is a stray read; little rests on its size. The V call is TRBV5-1, the J call TRBJ2-3; no definite D call. Germline V gene data show CDR1 as SGHRS and CDR2 as YFSETQ. The length of the CDR3 is 17 residues. V was clipped by 4 bases and J by 0 bases, with 18 bases between them. The CDR3 region is CASSPQHPGASTDTQYF. CDR3 nucleotides: TGCGCCAGCAGCCCTCAACACCCGGGTGCTAGCACAGATACGCAGTATTTT.

This clonotype is labeled large. The library was designed around alpha chains, so this beta chain is a stray read whose abundance carries little weight. The genes are TRBV6-1 and TRBJ2-7; a weak D match, TRBD2 (6 bases). This CDR3 has 13 residues. The germline V and J ends were trimmed by 6 bases and 2 bases, with 11 bases remaining between them. In germline, CDR1 is MNHNS, CDR2 SASEGT. CDR3 protein: CASRGGSTYEQYF. DNA for the CDR3: TGTGCCAGCAGGGGGGGATCCACCTACGAGCAGTACTTC.

About this clonotype itself: This beta chain is off target for a library built for alpha chains, so its abundance means little. The CDR3 sequence is CSVGAGWGYGYTF. The CDR3 coding sequence is TGCAGCGTTGGAGCAGGGTGGGGCTATGGCTACACCTTC. This chain joins TRBV29-1 and TRBJ1-2; a weak D match, TRBD1 (5 bases). Between the trimmed V and J ends, which lost 4 bases and 4 bases, there was a span of 13 bases. Germline assignment: CDR1 SQVTM and CDR2 ANQGSEA. The CDR3 length is 13 residues.

This clonotype is deemed large. A library made for alpha chains picked up this beta chain off target, so its size means little. The V gene is TRBV6-2 or TRBV6-3, the J gene TRBJ2-2; 8 bases line up with TRBD1. With V trimmed by 5 bases and J by 6 bases, 8 bases remained unmatched. The CDR3 totals 15 residues. The germline gives CDR1 MNHEY, CDR2 SVGEGT. Here the CDR3 DNA reads TGTGCCAGCAGTCAGGACGACAGGGGAGCCGGGGAGCTGTTTTTT. Translation: CASSQDDRGAGELFF.

Regarding this clonotype: This beta chain is off target for a library built for alpha chains, so its abundance means little. The rearrangement uses TRBV29-1 and TRBJ2-3; tentatively, D is TRBD1 (5 bases). Trimming took off 4 bases at V and 6 bases at J, with 11 bases between the two ends. The CDR3 loop spans 12 amino acids. The germline V gene encodes CDR1 SQVTM and CDR2 ANQGSEA. CDR3 protein: CSVGGRQDTQYF. The CDR3 DNA follows: TGCAGCGTTGGGGGAAGACAGGATACGCAGTATTTT.